Detailed here is one T cell receptor beta chain. Its specificity is not known. This CDR3 has 15 residues. Germline values: CDR1 SNHLY, CDR2 FYNNEI. With 7 bases clipped from V and 4 bases from J, the junction kept 9 bases outside the gene matches. The RNA, about 0.45 to 1 ug, was put through reverse transcription using random hexamers. The authors amplified TCR beta CDR3 across 54 Vbeta and 13 Jbeta using immunoSEQ multiplex PCR. From the immunoSEQ multiplex PCR reads, TCRdb called clonotypes with MiXCR, one entry per CDR3 protein. Of just under 150,000 distinct CDR3 sequences detected, less than 95% appear once; the ten largest clones hold less than 0.095%. The data stem from a study of CD8 T cells in Susac syndrome. Study-level results: It was acknowledged in the study that the number of individuals who were included in its TCR sequencing and HLA analysis was relatively small.

Sequencing of TCR beta drew on CD8+ and CD4+ T cells from blood. Negative isolation was used for CD8+ and CD4+ T cells and FACS enrichment for TEMRA cells. What was sequenced was CD4+ T cells from PBMCs. The sequence was collected from a human donor in good health. The V and J genes are TRBV2 and TRBJ2-1; 8 bases align to TRBD2. The CDR3 coding sequence is TGTGCCAGCAATATTCGGGGGGGCGAGTACAATGAGCAGTTCTTC. Its translation is CASNIRGGEYNEQFF.